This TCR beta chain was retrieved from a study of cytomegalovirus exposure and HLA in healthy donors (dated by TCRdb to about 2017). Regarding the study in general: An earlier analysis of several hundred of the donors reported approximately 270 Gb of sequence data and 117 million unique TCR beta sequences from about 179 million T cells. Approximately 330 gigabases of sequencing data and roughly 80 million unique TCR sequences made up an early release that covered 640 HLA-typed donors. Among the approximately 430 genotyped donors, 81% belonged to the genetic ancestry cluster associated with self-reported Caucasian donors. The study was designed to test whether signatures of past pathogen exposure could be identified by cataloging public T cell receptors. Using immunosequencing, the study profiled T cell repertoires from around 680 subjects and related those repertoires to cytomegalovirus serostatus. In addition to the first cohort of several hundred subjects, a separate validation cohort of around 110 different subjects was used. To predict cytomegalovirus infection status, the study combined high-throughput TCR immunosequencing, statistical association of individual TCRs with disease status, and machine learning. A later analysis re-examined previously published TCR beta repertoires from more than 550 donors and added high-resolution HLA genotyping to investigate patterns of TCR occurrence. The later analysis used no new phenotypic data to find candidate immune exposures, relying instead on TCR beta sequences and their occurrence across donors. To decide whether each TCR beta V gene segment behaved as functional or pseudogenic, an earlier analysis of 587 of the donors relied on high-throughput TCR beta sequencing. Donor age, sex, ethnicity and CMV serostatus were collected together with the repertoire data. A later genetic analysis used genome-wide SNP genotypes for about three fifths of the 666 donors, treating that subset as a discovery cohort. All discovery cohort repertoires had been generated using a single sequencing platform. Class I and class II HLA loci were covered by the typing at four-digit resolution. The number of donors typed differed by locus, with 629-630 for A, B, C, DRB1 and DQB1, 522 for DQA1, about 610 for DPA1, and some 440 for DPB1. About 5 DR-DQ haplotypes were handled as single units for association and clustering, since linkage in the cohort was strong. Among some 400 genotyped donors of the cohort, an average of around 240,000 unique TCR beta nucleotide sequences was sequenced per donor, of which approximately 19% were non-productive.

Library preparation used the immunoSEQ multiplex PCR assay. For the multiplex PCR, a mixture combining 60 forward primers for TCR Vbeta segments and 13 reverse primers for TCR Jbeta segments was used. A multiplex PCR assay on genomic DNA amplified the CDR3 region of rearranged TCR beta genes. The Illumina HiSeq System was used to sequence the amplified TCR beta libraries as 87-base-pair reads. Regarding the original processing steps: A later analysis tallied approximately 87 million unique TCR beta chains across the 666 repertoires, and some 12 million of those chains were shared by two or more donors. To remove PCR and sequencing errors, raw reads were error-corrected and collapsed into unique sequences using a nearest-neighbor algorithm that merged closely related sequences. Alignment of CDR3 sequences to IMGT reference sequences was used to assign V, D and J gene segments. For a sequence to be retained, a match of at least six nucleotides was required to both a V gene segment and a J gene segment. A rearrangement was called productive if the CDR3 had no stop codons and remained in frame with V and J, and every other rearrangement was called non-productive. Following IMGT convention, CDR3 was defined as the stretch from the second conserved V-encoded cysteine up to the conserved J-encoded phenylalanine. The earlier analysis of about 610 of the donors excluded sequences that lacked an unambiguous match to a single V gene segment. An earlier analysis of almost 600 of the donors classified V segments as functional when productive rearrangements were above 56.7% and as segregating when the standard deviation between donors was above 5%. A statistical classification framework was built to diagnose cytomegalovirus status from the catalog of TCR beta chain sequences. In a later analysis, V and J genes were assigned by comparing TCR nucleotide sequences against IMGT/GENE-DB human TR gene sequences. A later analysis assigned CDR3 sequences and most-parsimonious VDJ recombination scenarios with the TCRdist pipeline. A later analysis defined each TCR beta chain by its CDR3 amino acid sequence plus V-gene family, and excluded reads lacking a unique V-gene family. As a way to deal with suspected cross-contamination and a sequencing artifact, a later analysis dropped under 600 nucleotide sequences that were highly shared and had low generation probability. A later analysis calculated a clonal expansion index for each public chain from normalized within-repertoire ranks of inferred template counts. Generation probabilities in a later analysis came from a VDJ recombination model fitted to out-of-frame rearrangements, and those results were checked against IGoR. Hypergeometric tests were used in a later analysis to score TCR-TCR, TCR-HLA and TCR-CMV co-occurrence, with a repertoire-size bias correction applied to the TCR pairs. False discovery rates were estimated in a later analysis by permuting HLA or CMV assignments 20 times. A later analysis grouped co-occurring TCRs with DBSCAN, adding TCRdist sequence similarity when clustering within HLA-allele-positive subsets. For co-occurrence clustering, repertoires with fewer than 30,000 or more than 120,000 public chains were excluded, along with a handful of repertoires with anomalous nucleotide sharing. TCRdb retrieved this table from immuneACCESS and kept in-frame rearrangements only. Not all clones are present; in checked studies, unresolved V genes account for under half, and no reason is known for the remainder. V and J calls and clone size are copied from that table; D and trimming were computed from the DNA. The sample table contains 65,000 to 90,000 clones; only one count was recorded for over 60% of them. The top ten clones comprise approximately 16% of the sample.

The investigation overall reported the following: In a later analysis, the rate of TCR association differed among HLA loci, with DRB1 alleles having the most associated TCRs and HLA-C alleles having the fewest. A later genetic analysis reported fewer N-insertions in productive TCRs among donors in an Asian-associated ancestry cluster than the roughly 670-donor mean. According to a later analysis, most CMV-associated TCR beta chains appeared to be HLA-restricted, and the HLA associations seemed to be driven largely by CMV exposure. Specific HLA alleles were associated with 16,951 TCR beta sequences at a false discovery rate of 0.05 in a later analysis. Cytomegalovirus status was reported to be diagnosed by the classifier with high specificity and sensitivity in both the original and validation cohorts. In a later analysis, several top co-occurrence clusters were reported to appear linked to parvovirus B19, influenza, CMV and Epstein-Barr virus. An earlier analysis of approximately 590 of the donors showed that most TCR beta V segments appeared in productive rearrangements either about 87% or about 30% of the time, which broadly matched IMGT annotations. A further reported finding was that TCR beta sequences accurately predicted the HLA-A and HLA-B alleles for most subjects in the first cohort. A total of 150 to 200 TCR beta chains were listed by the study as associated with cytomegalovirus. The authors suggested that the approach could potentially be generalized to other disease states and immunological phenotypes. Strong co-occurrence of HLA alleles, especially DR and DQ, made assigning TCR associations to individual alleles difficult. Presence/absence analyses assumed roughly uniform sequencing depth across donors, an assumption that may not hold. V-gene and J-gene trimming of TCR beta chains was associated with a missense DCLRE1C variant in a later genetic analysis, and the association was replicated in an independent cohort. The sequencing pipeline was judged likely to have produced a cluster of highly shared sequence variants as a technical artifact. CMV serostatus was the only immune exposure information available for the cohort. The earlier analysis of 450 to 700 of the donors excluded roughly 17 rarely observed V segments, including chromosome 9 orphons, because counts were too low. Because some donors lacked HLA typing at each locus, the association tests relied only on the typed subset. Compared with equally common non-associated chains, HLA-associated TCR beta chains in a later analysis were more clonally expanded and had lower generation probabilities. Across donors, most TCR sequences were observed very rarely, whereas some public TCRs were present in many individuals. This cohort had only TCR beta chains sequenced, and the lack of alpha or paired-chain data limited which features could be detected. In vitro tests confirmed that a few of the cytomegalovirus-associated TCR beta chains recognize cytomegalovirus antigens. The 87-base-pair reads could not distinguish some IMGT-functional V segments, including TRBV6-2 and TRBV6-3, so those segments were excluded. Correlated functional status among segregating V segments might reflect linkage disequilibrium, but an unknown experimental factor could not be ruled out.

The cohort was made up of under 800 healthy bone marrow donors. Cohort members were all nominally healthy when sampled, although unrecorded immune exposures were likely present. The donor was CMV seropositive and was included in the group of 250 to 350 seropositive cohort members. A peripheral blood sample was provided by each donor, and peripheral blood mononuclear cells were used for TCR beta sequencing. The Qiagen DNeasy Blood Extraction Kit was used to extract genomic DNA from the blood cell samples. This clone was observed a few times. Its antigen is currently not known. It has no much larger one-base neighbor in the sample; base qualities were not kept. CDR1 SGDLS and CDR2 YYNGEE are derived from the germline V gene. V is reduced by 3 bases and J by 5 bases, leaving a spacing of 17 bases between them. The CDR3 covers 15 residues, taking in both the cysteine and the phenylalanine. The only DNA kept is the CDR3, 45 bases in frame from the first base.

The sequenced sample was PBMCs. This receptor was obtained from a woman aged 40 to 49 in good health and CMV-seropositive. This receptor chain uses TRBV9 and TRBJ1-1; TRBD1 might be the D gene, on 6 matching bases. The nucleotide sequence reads TGTGCCAGCAGCGGGCAGGGGTTACGTGAGACTGAAGCTTTCTTT. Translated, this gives CASSGQGLRETEAFF.